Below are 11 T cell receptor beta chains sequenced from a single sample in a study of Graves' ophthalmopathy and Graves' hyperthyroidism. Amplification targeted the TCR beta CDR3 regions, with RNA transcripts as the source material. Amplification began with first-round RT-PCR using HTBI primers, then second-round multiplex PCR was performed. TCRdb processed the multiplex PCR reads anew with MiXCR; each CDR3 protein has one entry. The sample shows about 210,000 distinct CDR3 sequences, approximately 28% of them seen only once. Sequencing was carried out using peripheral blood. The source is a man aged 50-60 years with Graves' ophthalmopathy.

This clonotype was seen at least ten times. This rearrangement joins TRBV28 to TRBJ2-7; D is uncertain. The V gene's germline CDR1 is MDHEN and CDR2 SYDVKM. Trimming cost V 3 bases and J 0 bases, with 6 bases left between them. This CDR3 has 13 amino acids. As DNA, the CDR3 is TGTGCCAGCAGTTTTGCCAGCTCCTACGAGCAGTACTTC. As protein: CASSFASSYEQYF.

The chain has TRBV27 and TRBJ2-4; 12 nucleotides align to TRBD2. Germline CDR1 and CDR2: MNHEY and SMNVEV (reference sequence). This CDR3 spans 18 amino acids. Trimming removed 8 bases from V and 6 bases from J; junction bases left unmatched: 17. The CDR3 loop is CASSALTSGRPILNIQYF. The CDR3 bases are TGTGCCAGCTCCGCACTCACTAGCGGGAGGCCAATTTTAAACATTCAGTACTTC.

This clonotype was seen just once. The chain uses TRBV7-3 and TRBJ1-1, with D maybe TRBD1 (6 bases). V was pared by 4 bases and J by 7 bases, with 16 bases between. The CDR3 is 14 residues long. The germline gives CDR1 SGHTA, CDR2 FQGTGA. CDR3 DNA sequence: TGTGCCAGCAGCTCCTACAGGGAGGTTGTTGAAGCTTTCTTT. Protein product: CASSSYREVVEAFF.

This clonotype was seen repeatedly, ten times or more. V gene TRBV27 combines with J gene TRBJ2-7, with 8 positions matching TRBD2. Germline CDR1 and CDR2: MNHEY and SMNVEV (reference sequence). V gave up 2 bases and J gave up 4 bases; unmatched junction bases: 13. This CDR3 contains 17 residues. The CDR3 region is CASSLGANWLAGYEQYF. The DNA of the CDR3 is TGTGCCAGCAGTTTAGGGGCCAACTGGCTAGCGGGTTACGAGCAGTACTTC.

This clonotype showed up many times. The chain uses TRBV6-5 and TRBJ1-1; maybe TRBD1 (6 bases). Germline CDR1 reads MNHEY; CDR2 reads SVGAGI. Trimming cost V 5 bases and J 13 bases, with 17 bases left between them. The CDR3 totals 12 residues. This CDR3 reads CASSLGHLVGFF. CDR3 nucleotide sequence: TGTGCCAGCAGTCTGGGACACCTGGTGGGTTTCTTT.

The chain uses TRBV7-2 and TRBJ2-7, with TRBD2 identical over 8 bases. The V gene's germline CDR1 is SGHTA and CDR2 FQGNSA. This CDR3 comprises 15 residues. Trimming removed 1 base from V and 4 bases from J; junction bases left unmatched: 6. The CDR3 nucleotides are TGTGCCAGCAGCTTAGGTTCAGCGGGGGCTTACGAGCAGTACTTC. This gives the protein CASSLGSAGAYEQYF.

CDR3 amino acids: CASSLGTGEYEQYF. CDR3 bases: TGTGCCAGCAGCCTCGGGACAGGAGAATACGAGCAGTACTTC. The V call is TRBV12-3 or TRBV12-4, the J call TRBJ2-7, with TRBD1 matching 8 bases. V was pared by 6 bases and J by 4 bases, with 8 bases of the junction left unmatched. The CDR3 spans 14 residues.

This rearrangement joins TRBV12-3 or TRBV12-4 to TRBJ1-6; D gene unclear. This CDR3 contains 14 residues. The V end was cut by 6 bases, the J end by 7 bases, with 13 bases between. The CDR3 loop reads CASSPGGGNSPLHF. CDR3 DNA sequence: TGTGCCAGCAGCCCCGGCGGTGGCAATTCACCCCTCCACTTT.

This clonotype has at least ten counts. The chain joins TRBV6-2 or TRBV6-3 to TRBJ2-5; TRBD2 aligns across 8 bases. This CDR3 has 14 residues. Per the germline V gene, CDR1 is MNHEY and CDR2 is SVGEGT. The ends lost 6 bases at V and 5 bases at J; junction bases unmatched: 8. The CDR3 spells CASRTHSGSETQYF. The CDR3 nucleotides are TGTGCCAGCAGAACCCACAGCGGGAGTGAGACCCAGTACTTC.

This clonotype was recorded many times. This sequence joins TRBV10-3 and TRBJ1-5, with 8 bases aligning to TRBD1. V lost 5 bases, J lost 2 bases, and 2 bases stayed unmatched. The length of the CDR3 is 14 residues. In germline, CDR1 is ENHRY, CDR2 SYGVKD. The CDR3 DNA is TGTGCCATCAGTAAGACAGGGGGCAATCAGCCCCAGCATTTT. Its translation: CAISKTGGNQPQHF.

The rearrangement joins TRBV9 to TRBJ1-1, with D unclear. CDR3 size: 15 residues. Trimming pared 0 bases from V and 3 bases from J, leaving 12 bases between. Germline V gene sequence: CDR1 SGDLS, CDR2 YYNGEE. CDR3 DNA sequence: TGTGCCAGCAGCGTAGGCAGTGTTAGGGACACTGAAGCTTTCTTT. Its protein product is CASSVGSVRDTEAFF.